This record covers a single T cell receptor (beta chain). No antigen is known for it. At one end the junction does not follow the germline gene, possibly because of a read error. This record belongs to a study of cytomegalovirus exposure and HLA in healthy donors. About the study: The Caucasian-associated ancestry cluster contained about 80% of the roughly 370 genotyped donors.

Donors in the study were healthy people who gave bone marrow. Study conclusions and caveats: The majority of TCR sequences were rare, yet some public TCRs appeared in many donors. Certain indistinguishable V segments, among them TRBV6-2 and TRBV6-3, were excluded.

The CDR3 runs 16 residues. The V gene's germline CDR1 is SNHLY and CDR2 FYNNEI. With 60 Vbeta and 13 Jbeta primers, the PCR was carried out. Using immunoSEQ multiplex PCR, the repertoire was profiled, and TCRdb retains in-frame clones only, with some absent. The sample contains around 70,000 clones, roughly 70% of which appear only once. Sequenced sample: PBMCs. The chain has TRBV2 and TRBJ2-3; TRBD2 agrees at 7 bases. This clonotype was sampled from a man between 65 and 85 years old in good health and CMV-seronegative. The DNA for the CDR3 is TGTGACAGCGGGGCCTCGATGGGGGGTAGCACAGATACGCAGTATTTT. Its protein product is CDSGASMGGSTDTQYF.